This T cell receptor beta chain was obtained from a study of T-cell reconstitution after alpha-beta-depleted transplantation in children. Overall study findings and caveats: There were some patients whose high TCRbeta diversity at day 60 came from surviving recipient T cells and thymic progenitors. Diversity and T-cell counts at one year after transplant derived mostly from new T cells.

Molecular barcoding with unique molecular identifiers was used for the TCRbeta library. TCRdb re-analysed the PCR reads in MiXCR, keeping a single row per CDR3 protein. The sample yields about 580,000 distinct CDR3 sequences, 20% to 25% seen once. V shed 7 bases, J shed 5 bases, and the junction held 9 bases outside the gene matches. CDR1 is MDHEN and CDR2 is SYDVKM in the germline V gene. This CDR3 contains 15 residues. This clonotype has at least ten counts. Its antigen remains unidentified. This receptor was taken from a boy younger than two who had a stem cell transplant for acute myeloid leukemia, so the T cells may come from the graft donor. Source: PBMCs, mostly from graft donor cells, taken 360 days after TCRalphabeta/CD19-depleted stem cell transplant. The gene calls are TRBV28 and TRBJ2-1, with 9 bases fitting TRBD2. In nucleotides, the CDR3 is TGTGCCAGCACTAGCGGGGCCCTTTTCAACAATGAGCAGTTCTTC. Its translation is CASTSGALFNNEQFF.